This passage covers 8 T cell receptor beta chains from one sample sequenced in a study of identical twins. TCRdb fed the 5' RACE reads into MiXCR, producing one record per CDR3 protein. This sample yields 500,000 or so distinct CDR3 sequences, of which around 14% are seen a single time; approximately 0.52% belongs to the top ten. The data also belong to a second study, concerning yellow fever vaccine responses in identical twins.

The sample comprised CD4+ T cells sorted from blood. The receptors here all came from a woman aged 18-30 years in good health.

This clonotype was recorded only once. Since a much larger clone is just one base distant, this may be a read error. The J gene is TRBJ2-3, the V gene TRBV28, with D unclear. The germline V gene encodes CDR1 MDHEN and CDR2 SYDVKM. The CDR3 is made up of 14 amino acids. V lost 5 bases and J lost 2, with 11 bases in between. CDR3 sequence (DNA): TGTGCCAGCAGTGTGAGATGGGCCACAGATACGCAGTATTTT. Translating it yields CASSVRWATDTQYF.

Only a few counts were recorded for this clonotype. The rearrangement links TRBV6-5 to TRBJ2-1; D is possibly TRBD1 or TRBD2 (5 bases each). Per the germline V gene, CDR1 is MNHEY and CDR2 is SVGAGI. This CDR3 is 16 amino acids long. Trimming took 5 bases from V and 2 from J, leaving 16 bases between them. The CDR3 region has the DNA TGTGCCAGCAGTGGGGGAAAGGCTCGCCCCTACAATGAGCAGTTCTTC. This codes for CASSGGKARPYNEQFF.

This clonotype was detected a few times. The chain has TRBV6-1 and TRBJ2-1, with 11 bases lining up with TRBD2. CDR3 length: 19 residues. The V and J ends lost 6 bases and 7 bases, in that order; junction bases with no gene match: 20. Per the germline V gene, CDR1 is MNHNS and CDR2 is SASEGT. DNA of the CDR3: TGTGCCAGCAGAGGAAGTCGTGTTAGCGGGAGGGCCGGCTTAAATGAGCAGTTCTTC. Protein: CASRGSRVSGRAGLNEQFF.

This clonotype showed up just a few times. This chain uses TRBV4-2 with TRBJ1-5; no clear D. V dropped 0 bases and J dropped 0 bases, with 12 bases sitting between them. The CDR3 spans 17 residues. The germline V gene has CDR1 LGHNA and CDR2 YNFKEQ. The CDR3 loop reads CASSQELAANSNQPQHF. CDR3 DNA: TGTGCCAGCAGCCAAGAGCTGGCAGCGAATAGCAATCAGCCCCAGCATTTT.

In this sample, this clonotype turned up a few times. The chain couples TRBV12-1 to TRBJ2-3; the table's D call TRBD2 went unverified against the DNA. TRBV12-1 is flagged as a pseudogene. The CDR3 is 15 residues long. The CDR3 is CASSFTSASTDTQYF. The CDR3, as DNA: TGTGCCAGCAGCTTTACTAGCGCAAGCACAGATACGCAGTATTTT.

The V gene is TRBV5-1, the J gene TRBJ2-6, with TRBD2 identical over 16 bases. Germline CDR1 and CDR2: SGHRS and YFSETQ. Trimming at V came to 5 bases and at J to 0 bases, leaving 8 bases not matched to a gene. The CDR3 totals 20 residues. The CDR3 protein is CASSGTSGGASLSGANVLTF. The CDR3, as DNA: TGCGCCAGCAGTGGGACTAGCGGGGGGGCCTCACTCTCTGGGGCCAACGTCCTGACTTTC.

This clonotype has a single count. The chain couples TRBV28 to TRBJ2-7, with unresolved D. This CDR3 region has 15 residues. CDR1 MDHEN and CDR2 SYDVKM come from the germline V gene. Trimming took off 6 bases at V and 7 bases at J, with 22 bases between the two ends. The CDR3 loop is CASRTFQDPPREQYF. CDR3 DNA: TGTGCCAGCAGAACATTCCAGGACCCCCCGAGGGAGCAGTACTTC.

This clonotype has more than one count but fewer than ten. The chain joins TRBV29-1 to TRBJ2-7; D is perhaps TRBD1 (5 bases). This CDR3 contains 14 residues. The V and J ends lost 3 bases and 3 bases respectively, with 15 bases between them. Germline CDR1 SQVTM, CDR2 ANQGSEA. This chain's CDR3 is CSVDLGQGFYEQYF. CDR3 sequence (DNA): TGCAGCGTTGATCTCGGGCAGGGCTTCTACGAGCAGTACTTC.